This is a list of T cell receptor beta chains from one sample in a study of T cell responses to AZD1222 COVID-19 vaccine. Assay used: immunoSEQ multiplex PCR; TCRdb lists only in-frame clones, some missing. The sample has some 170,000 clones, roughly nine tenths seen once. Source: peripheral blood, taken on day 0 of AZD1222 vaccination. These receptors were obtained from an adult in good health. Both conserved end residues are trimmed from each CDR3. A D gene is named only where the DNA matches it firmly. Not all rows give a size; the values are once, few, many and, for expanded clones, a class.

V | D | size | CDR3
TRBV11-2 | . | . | ASSSQLRTVEQY
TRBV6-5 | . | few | ASSYSRGALNTEAF
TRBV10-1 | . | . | ASSESPGRAQY
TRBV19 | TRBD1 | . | ASSPWTGRGGNQPQH
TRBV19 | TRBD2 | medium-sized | ASSILAGSPEQF
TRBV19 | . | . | ASSMRGNYGYT
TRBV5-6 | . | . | ASSLRETQY
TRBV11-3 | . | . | ASSWTPRGEAF
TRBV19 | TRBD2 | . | ASSSRLADGELF
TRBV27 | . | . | ASRDDGPYGYT
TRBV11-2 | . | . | ASSLEGLKNTEAF
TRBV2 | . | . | ASSATLISGNTIY
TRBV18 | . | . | ASSPAPAAQETQY
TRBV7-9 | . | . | ASSISREGEAF
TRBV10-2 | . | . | ATFGTASYEQY
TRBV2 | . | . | ASSELEGMNTEAF
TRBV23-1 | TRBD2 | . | ASGSGTTTDTQY
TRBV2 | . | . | ASTPGYGYT
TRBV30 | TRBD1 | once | AWGQGAWETQY
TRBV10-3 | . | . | ATLSAPTHNEQF
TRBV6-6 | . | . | ASSRQDYQPQH
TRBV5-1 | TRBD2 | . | STKEVPSGDTQY